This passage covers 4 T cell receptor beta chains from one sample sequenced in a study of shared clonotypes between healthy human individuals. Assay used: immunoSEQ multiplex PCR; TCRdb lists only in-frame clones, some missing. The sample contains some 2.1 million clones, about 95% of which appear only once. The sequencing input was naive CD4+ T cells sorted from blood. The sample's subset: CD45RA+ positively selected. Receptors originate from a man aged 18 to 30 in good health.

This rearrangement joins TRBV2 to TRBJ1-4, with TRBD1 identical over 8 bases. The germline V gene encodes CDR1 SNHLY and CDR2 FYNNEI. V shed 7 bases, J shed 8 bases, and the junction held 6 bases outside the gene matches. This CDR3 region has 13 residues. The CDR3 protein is CASKGTGPEKLFF. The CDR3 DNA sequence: TGTGCCAGCAAAGGGACAGGACCCGAAAAACTGTTTTTT.

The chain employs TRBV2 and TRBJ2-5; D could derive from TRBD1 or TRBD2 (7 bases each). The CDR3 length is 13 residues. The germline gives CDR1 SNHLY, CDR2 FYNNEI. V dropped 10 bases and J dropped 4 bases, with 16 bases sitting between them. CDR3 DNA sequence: TGTGCCACCCAGGGGGGGCGGGGAGAGACCCAGTACTTC. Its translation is CATQGGRGETQYF.

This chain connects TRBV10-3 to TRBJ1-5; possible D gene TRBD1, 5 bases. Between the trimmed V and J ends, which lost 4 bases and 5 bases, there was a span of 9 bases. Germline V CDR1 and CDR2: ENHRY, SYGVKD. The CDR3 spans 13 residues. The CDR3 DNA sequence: TGTGCCATCAGTGGTGGGGCAGATCAGCCCCAGCATTTT. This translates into CAISGGADQPQHF.

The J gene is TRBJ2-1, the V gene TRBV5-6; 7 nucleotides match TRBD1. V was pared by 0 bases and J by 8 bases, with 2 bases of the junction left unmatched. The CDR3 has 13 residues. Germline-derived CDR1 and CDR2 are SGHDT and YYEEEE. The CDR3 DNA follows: TGTGCCAGCAGCTTGGGACAGGGCGATGAGCAGTTCTTC. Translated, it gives CASSLGQGDEQFF.